Listed below are T cell receptor beta chains from one sample, sequenced in a study of T cells in Graves' hyperthyroidism and ophthalmopathy. MiXCR was run by TCRdb on the multiplex PCR reads, yielding one entry per CDR3 protein. The table shows around 200,000 distinct CDR3 sequences, with about 17% occurring only once. The specimen was blood. These receptor sequences come from a woman aged 45-65 years with Graves' hyperthyroidism. The CDR3 runs from the conserved cysteine through the conserved F or W. The D gene is left open where the match is weak. Clone size appears in some rows only: once, few, many, or a class for an expanded clone.

d_gene	abundance	v_gene	j_gene	CDR3aa	CDR3nt
TRBD2	many	TRBV7-2	TRBJ2-7	CASGTGGASYEQYF	TGTGCCAGCGGGACGGGGGGAGCATCCTACGAGCAGTACTTC
TRBD1	many	TRBV3-1	TRBJ2-7	CASSGWDRAYEQYF	TGTGCCAGCAGCGGGTGGGACAGGGCCTACGAGCAGTACTTC
NA	few	TRBV4-2	TRBJ2-7	CASSQDLASYEQYF	TGTGCCAGCAGCCAAGATCTGGCCAGCTACGAGCAGTACTTC
NA	NA	TRBV20-1	TRBJ2-2	CSARDDPFARRNTGEPFF	TGCAGTGCTAGAGATGACCCTTTTGCGAGAAGGAACACCGGGGAGCCGTTTTTT
NA	many	TRBV7-2	TRBJ1-1	CASSSDATGWDTEAFF	TGTGCCAGCAGCTCCGACGCGACAGGCTGGGACACTGAAGCTTTCTTT
TRBD2	many	TRBV7-2	TRBJ2-2	CASSLLTSARTGELFF	TGTGCCAGCAGCTTATTGACTAGCGCGCGCACCGGGGAGCTGTTTTTT
TRBD1	many	TRBV6-1	TRBJ2-1	CASRTSTGRYNEQFF	TGTGCCAGCAGAACCTCGACAGGGCGCTACAATGAGCAGTTCTTC
TRBD1	many	TRBV28	TRBJ1-5	CASNQEQGLRPQHF	TGTGCCAGCAACCAGGAACAGGGGCTTCGGCCCCAGCATTTT
NA	NA	TRBV28	TRBJ1-4	CASSLPGATNEKLFF	TGTGCCAGCAGTTTACCGGGGGCTACTAATGAAAAACTGTTTTTT
NA	many	TRBV20-1	TRBJ2-7	CSATGPGASYEQYF	TGCAGTGCCACGGGGCCTGGAGCGTCCTACGAGCAGTACTTC
NA	many	TRBV7-2	TRBJ1-1	CASSLSRASPEAFF	TGTGCCAGCAGCTTATCCAGGGCTTCCCCTGAAGCTTTCTTT
NA	few	TRBV5-1	TRBJ2-3	CASSAGQSTDTQYF	TGCGCCAGCAGCGCGGGACAGAGCACAGATACGCAGTATTTT
TRBD2	once	TRBV12-3/TRBV12-4	TRBJ2-7	CASSFWEGHYEQYF	TGTGCCAGCAGTTTCTGGGAGGGCCACTACGAGCAGTACTTC
TRBD1	many	TRBV9	TRBJ2-2	CASSVSQATGDTGELFF	TGTGCCAGCAGCGTATCCCAGGCGACAGGGGACACCGGGGAGCTGTTTTTT
TRBD2	many	TRBV7-3	TRBJ2-3	CASSLTLAGNQYF	TGTGCCAGCAGCCTTACACTAGCGGGGAATCAGTATTTT
TRBD2	few	TRBV9	TRBJ2-1	CASTLSSGGHYNEQFF	TGTGCCAGCACCTTATCAAGCGGGGGTCACTACAATGAGCAGTTCTTC
NA	many	TRBV7-9	TRBJ1-2	CASSTRTGVGGYTF	TGTGCCAGCAGTACCCGAACAGGAGTGGGTGGCTACACCTTC
NA	many	TRBV27	TRBJ1-2	CASSPLGLAGYTF	TGTGCCAGCAGCCCACTAGGGTTGGCTGGCTACACCTTC
NA	few	TRBV28	TRBJ1-6	CASSLRGGRNSPLHF	TGTGCCAGCAGTTTAAGGGGGGGGCGCAATTCACCCCTCCACTTT
NA	many	TRBV28	TRBJ2-3	CASSLSPTNTDTQYF	TGTGCCAGCAGTTTGAGTCCCACGAACACAGATACGCAGTATTTT
TRBD1	many	TRBV19	TRBJ2-1	CASRKAGTGKGEQFF	TGTGCCAGTAGGAAGGCCGGGACAGGGAAGGGCGAGCAGTTCTTC
NA	NA	TRBV11-2	TRBJ2-5	CASSFGTPGYETQYF	TGTGCCAGCAGCTTTGGGACACCAGGGTATGAGACCCAGTACTTC
NA	NA	TRBV6-1	TRBJ2-7	CASSDGVNTFNEQYF	TGTGCCAGCAGTGATGGGGTTAATACCTTTAACGAGCAGTACTTC
TRBD2	many	TRBV7-2	TRBJ2-3	CASIFRGGRTDTQYF	TGTGCCAGCATCTTTCGCGGGGGGCGGACAGATACGCAGTATTTT
TRBD1	many	TRBV5-8	TRBJ1-2	CASSPRTGGHGYTF	TGTGCCAGCAGTCCAAGGACAGGGGGCCATGGCTACACCTTC
NA	many	TRBV20-1	TRBJ1-2	CSARVRRKGNYGYTF	TGCAGTGCTAGAGTTCGGAGGAAGGGCAACTATGGCTACACCTTC
TRBD1	many	TRBV19	TRBJ1-1	CASRRGQVNTEAFF	TGTGCCAGTAGGCGGGGACAGGTGAACACTGAAGCTTTCTTT
NA	few	TRBV13	TRBJ2-5	CASSLRSKTLYF	TGTGCCAGCAGCTTAAGGTCAAAGACCCTGTACTTC
NA	many	TRBV12-3/TRBV12-4	TRBJ1-1	CASSPSRDGSEAFF	TGTGCCAGCAGCCCGAGCCGGGATGGGTCTGAAGCTTTCTTT
TRBD2	many	TRBV3-1	TRBJ2-7	CASSLGTSGASYEQYF	TGTGCCAGCAGCCTCGGGACTAGCGGGGCGTCCTACGAGCAGTACTTC
NA	NA	TRBV7-9	TRBJ2-7	CASSQVGVEQYF	TGTGCCAGCAGCCAAGTTGGCGTCGAGCAGTACTTC
TRBD1	many	TRBV7-9	TRBJ2-7	CASSPGGSPYEQYF	TGTGCCAGCAGCCCAGGGGGCAGTCCCTACGAGCAGTACTTC
NA	many	TRBV29-1	TRBJ2-5	CSVGGLFQETQYF	TGCAGCGTTGGGGGACTTTTCCAAGAGACCCAGTACTTC
NA	many	TRBV7-8	TRBJ1-1	CASSLKGLLNTEAFF	TGTGCCAGCAGCTTAAAGGGGCTGTTGAACACTGAAGCTTTCTTT
NA	NA	TRBV14	TRBJ1-6	CASSQDPGTSPLHF	TGTGCCAGCAGCCAAGATCCGGGTACTTCACCCCTCCACTTT
TRBD2	many	TRBV10-3	TRBJ2-3	CAISIGTSGTDTQYF	TGTGCCATCAGCATCGGGACTAGCGGCACAGATACGCAGTATTTT
NA	few	TRBV5-1	TRBJ1-3	CASSLAPGSGNTIYF	TGCGCCAGCAGCTTGGCCCCAGGGAGCGGAAACACCATATATTTT
TRBD1	many	TRBV15	TRBJ1-4	CATAGQGYEKLFF	TGTGCCACCGCGGGACAGGGGTATGAAAAACTGTTTTTT
NA	NA	TRBV14	TRBJ1-4	CASSQDLWGLGEKLFF	TGTGCCAGCAGCCAAGATCTTTGGGGGCTCGGGGAAAAACTGTTTTTT
TRBD2	many	TRBV7-2	TRBJ2-7	CASSLGTSSLYEQYF	TGTGCCAGCAGCCTAGGGACTAGCAGCTTATACGAGCAGTACTTC
NA	many	TRBV5-1	TRBJ2-3	CASSLIYDTDTQYF	TGCGCCAGCAGCCTAATATACGACACAGATACGCAGTATTTT
NA	NA	TRBV28	TRBJ1-2	CASSFGAGHYGYTF	TGTGCCAGCAGTTTTGGCGCGGGGCACTATGGCTACACCTTC
NA	many	TRBV7-2	TRBJ2-7	CASSSIGGRSYEQYF	TGTGCCAGCAGCTCTATCGGGGGGCGGTCCTACGAGCAGTACTTC
NA	few	TRBV5-8	TRBJ1-2	CASSLDAFYGYTF	TGTGCCAGCAGCTTGGATGCGTTCTATGGCTACACCTTC
TRBD1	NA	TRBV7-9	TRBJ1-2	CASSLKQGASGYTF	TGTGCCAGCAGCTTGAAACAGGGGGCGTCTGGCTACACCTTC
TRBD2	once	TRBV7-9	TRBJ2-5	CASSGGTSAQETQYF	TGTGCCAGCAGCGGGGGGACTAGCGCCCAAGAGACCCAGTACTTC
TRBD1	many	TRBV3-1	TRBJ2-3	CASSQDLFRSGQGPGGDTQYF	TGTGCCAGCAGCCAAGATCTTTTCCGATCGGGACAGGGTCCCGGTGGAGATACGCAGTATTTT
NA	many	TRBV6-6	TRBJ2-1	CASSYGQGGGEQFF	TGTGCCAGCAGTTACGGGCAGGGAGGGGGTGAGCAGTTCTTC
TRBD2	many	TRBV28	TRBJ2-1	CASGAHSAGSYNEQFF	TGTGCCAGCGGGGCCCATTCAGCGGGGTCCTACAATGAGCAGTTCTTC
TRBD1	many	TRBV7-2	TRBJ2-7	CASSFYRGEQYF	TGTGCCAGCAGCTTCTACAGGGGCGAGCAGTACTTC
NA	many	TRBV7-3	TRBJ2-2	CASSFGSAGELFF	TGTGCCAGCAGCTTTGGGTCTGCCGGGGAGCTGTTTTTT
TRBD1	NA	TRBV19	TRBJ1-5	CASSYRGRLYSNQPQHF	TGTGCCAGTAGTTACAGGGGCCGCCTTTATAGCAATCAGCCCCAGCATTTT
NA	many	TRBV6-2/TRBV6-3	TRBJ2-1	CASTDLNEQFF	TGTGCCAGCACTGACCTCAATGAGCAGTTCTTC
NA	many	TRBV9	TRBJ2-1	CASSVEVAGPNEQFF	TGTGCCAGCAGCGTAGAGGTAGCAGGGCCGAATGAGCAGTTCTTC
NA	NA	TRBV15	TRBJ2-5	CATSRDFLQGTRETQYF	TGTGCCACCAGCAGAGATTTTTTACAGGGGACTCGAGAGACCCAGTACTTC